The rows below give T cell receptor beta chains drawn from one sample of a study of technical replicates of blood from a handful of donors. Data came from immunoSEQ multiplex PCR; TCRdb stores just in-frame clones and leaves some out. The sample has 76,000 or so clones, 80% to 90% seen once; the top ten hold under 5.5%. Sequenced input: PBMCs. The receptors come from a human donor in good health. Some clones in this sample may be carry-over from other donors' samples. CDR3s include the opening cysteine and the closing phenylalanine or tryptophan.

>14|TRBV10-1
CASSGRQGGDEQYF
>15|TRBV9
CASSVVAAGEETQYF
>13|TRBV18
CASSAGTADGYTF
>15|TRBV30
CAWKGFVRSSYEQYF
>17|TRBV25-1
CASSESLENRASDIQYF
>12|TRBV30
CAWSWRGEEAFF
>13|TRBV29-1
CSASDSPTDTQYF
>14|TRBV11-2
CASSLGQGNYGYTF
>15|TRBV12-5
CASGSRESSYNEQFF
>12|TRBV4-1
CASSQPQETQYF
>18|TRBV10-1
CASSGTPGGYGGTGELFF
>13|TRBV7-8
CASSSDRQETQYF
>17|TRBV13
CASSLMTSGVRGGTQYF
>17|TRBV13
CASSLGRGAEHNSPLHF
>15|TRBV4-1
CASSPLYVSGNTIYF
>15|TRBV5-4
CASSLHSGNSYEQYF
>15|TRBV5-1
CASSLGGTENQPQHF
>16|TRBV4-1
CASSSLGRGKHGEQYF
>18|TRBV7-2
CASSLGGWGDRPYNEQFF
>15|TRBV6-6
CASSLSGSSNEKLFF
>14|TRBV5-1
CASSSGGAGTEAFF
>15|TRBV27
CASSFSPGQTYEQYF
>17|TRBV9
CASRARSSGLTSYEQYF
>14|TRBV10-3
CAISGGSDTDTQYF
>13|TRBV5-4
CASSQGQQETQYF
>15|TRBV19
CASSLAGGLIDEQFF
>16|TRBV30
CAWKVPDSSSTDTQYF
>15|TRBV7-9
CASSLGLAGVNEQFF
>16|TRBV6-5
CASSYSRVKWNTEAFF
>14|TRBV7-9
CASTYGTANSPLHF
>17|TRBV5-8
CASSFWAVMGAGTEAFF
>15|TRBV7-6
CASSGGDFSTDTQYF
>19|TRBV5-1
CASSLDGALLARLYNEQFF
>14|TRBV6-5
CASSSASGSYEQYF
>14|TRBV27
CASSLGLATGELFF
>18|TRBV18
CASSPRIGASGQKYEQYF
>16|TRBV5-6
CASSSRTSGRINEQFF
>14|TRBV2
CASTQRAREDTQYF
>11|TRBV4-1
CASSHYGEQFF
>17|TRBV9
CASSVGGSGGAKGTQYF
>15|TRBV7-9
CASSLGETSTDTQYF
>13|TRBV11-2
CASKAGTNYGYTF
>15|TRBV18
CASSSSTSGRNEQFF
>15|TRBV19
CASSPSPGSHYGYTF
>14|TRBV7-3
CASSLIGLGDEQYF
>15|TRBV4-3
CASSRGDSPNTEAFF
>13|TRBV7-7
CASSWTYQETQYF
>15|TRBV5-4
CASSLGDRGYNEQFF
>12|TRBV30
CAGGTGAYEQYF
>15|TRBV5-8
CASSLEGRVHSPLHF
>13|TRBV7-3
CASSNDRGRGYTF
>17|TRBV5-1
CASSLGLAGGPIDTQYF
>14|TRBV5-6
CASSFGGTKNIQYF
>15|TRBV4-2
CASSQDRQGWNEQFF
>16|TRBV7-2
CASSLSLGPSSGELFF
>15|TRBV4-1
CASSQAVRAYETQYF
>15|TRBV19
CASSKTGYSNQPQHF
>15|TRBV30
CAWSAGQGARETQYF
>16|TRBV7-2
CASSLVGGAQYNEQFF